This T cell receptor (beta chain) derives from a study of blood T cell repertoires in COVID-19. Study details: Acute-phase and convalescent COVID-19 samples originated in the United States, Italy and Spain. T cells, B-cell-depleted T cells, or PBMCs provided the cDNA or gDNA that served as material.

Germline V gene data show CDR1 as MGHRA and CDR2 as YSYEKL. CDR3 length: 16 amino acids. Trimming pared 0 bases from V and 3 bases from J, leaving 13 bases between. Authors' processing steps: Amplification from reference gene primers served as the basis for estimated nucleated cell counts. Profiled with immunoSEQ multiplex PCR; TCRdb holds only in-frame clones, not every one. Clonal size and the V and J genes are those of that table, whereas D and trimming came from the DNA. The repertoire holds 140,000 or so clones, with roughly 79% as singletons. The genes are TRBV4-1 and TRBJ2-3; the D gene is possibly TRBD2 (6 bases). The sequenced material came from peripheral blood. The origin of this receptor is a man in his fifties with active or convalescent COVID-19. In DNA form, the CDR3 reads TGCGCCAGCAGCCAAGATCCCGGAGGGCCGACAGATACGCAGTATTTT. Its translation is CASSQDPGGPTDTQYF.